The 8 T cell receptor beta chains below come from one sample, sequenced in a study of regulatory T cells in long-lasting Graves disease. With iRepertoire HTBI primers and Arm-PCR of CDR3 regions, TCR beta libraries were built. TCRdb re-called the multiplex PCR reads through MiXCR, storing one row per CDR3 protein. The top ten hold approximately 15% of the sample, which has 350,000 to 550,000 distinct CDR3 sequences, 14% seen once. Described time point: newly diagnosed GD, antithyroid drugs for less than 3 months. The TCR library was made from RNA extracted from PBMCs. The same data also went into a second study, on T cells in Graves' hyperthyroidism and ophthalmopathy.

The sequencing here drew on peripheral blood mononuclear cells (PBMCs), taken at new diagnosis, from a patient treated with antithyroid drugs. Every receptor here comes from a woman aged 45-59 years with Graves disease.

Of note for this clonotype: Its ends do not fully match the called genes, so a read error is possible. The CDR3 nucleotides are TGTGCCAGCAGCTTCGGGACTTTAAATGAAAAACTGTTCTTT. Translating it yields CASSFGTLNEKLFF. The chain has TRBV5-6 and TRBJ1-4; perhaps TRBD1 as D (5 bases). The CDR3 is 14 amino acids. Germline assignment: CDR1 SGHDT and CDR2 YYEEEE.

This clonotype occurred many times. The rearrangement joins TRBV7-9 to TRBJ2-1; perhaps D is TRBD1 or TRBD2 (6 bases each). The CDR3 covers 16 residues. Between the trimmed V and J ends, which lost 5 bases and 2 bases, there was a span of 16 bases. Germline values: CDR1 SEHNR, CDR2 FQNEAQ (reference sequence). The CDR3 region has the DNA TGTGCCAGCAGCAGCAAAGGGGGGACTGCCTACAATGAGCAGTTCTTC. Translated: CASSSKGGTAYNEQFF.

V gene TRBV27 combines with J gene TRBJ2-3, with 9 bases identical to TRBD2. J gave up 4 bases and V 4 bases, and 12 bases lay outside the gene matches. CDR1 is MNHEY, CDR2 SMNVEV, per germline (reference sequence). The CDR3 totals 17 residues. For the CDR3, the DNA is TGTGCCAGCAGTTCCCGGATTAGCGGGAGTGGGGCAGATACGCAGTATTTT. It yields the protein CASSSRISGSGADTQYF.

This clonotype showed up many times. The CDR3 here is CASSGLTGSNTEAFF. Written as DNA, the CDR3 is TGCGCCAGCAGCGGCCTGACAGGATCGAACACTGAAGCTTTCTTT. The genes are TRBV5-1 and TRBJ1-1; tentative D call: TRBD1 (6 bases). V was pared by 4 bases and J by 1 base, with 14 bases between. CDR3 length: 15 amino acids. In germline, CDR1 is SGHRS, CDR2 YFSETQ.

This clonotype was observed a handful of times. The junction differs from germline at one of its ends, possibly a read error. This chain links TRBV10-3 with TRBJ2-7; 7 nucleotides align to TRBD2. Germline CDR1 is ENHRY and CDR2 is SYGVKD. This CDR3 region has 16 residues. CDR3 residues: CAISELRASGPYEQYF. The CDR3 DNA sequence: TGTGCCATCAGCGAGTTGAGGGCTAGCGGTCCCTACGAGCAGTACTTC.

The genes are TRBV4-2 and TRBJ2-2, with a possible D match to TRBD2 (5 bases). V was shortened by 0 bases and J by 9 bases, with 14 bases between the two germline ends. This CDR3 is 15 amino acids long. CDR1 is LGHNA and CDR2 is YNFKEQ in the germline V gene. CDR3 region: CASSQESGRVRELFF. The CDR3 DNA is TGTGCCAGCAGCCAAGAGTCTGGGCGGGTGCGGGAGCTGTTTTTT.

V usage is TRBV7-9 and J usage is TRBJ2-4; D may be TRBD1 (6 bases). The CDR3 consists of 15 residues. Trimming removed 1 base from V and 8 bases from J, with 15 bases in between. Germline V gives CDR1 SEHNR, CDR2 FQNEAQ (reference sequence). As DNA, the CDR3 is TGTGCCAGCAGCTTAGTTGCAGGGGAGAGGGACATTCAGTACTTC. This codes for CASSLVAGERDIQYF. The full variable domain, rest sourced from reference TRBV7-9 and TRBJ2-4, is DTGVSQNPRHKITKRGQNVTFRCDPISEHNRLYWYRQTLGQGPEFLTYFQNEAQLEKSRLLSDRFSAERPKGSFSTLEIQRTEQGDSAMYLCASSLVAGERDIQYFGAGTRLSVL.

This clonotype has a count of ten or more. CDR3 DNA: TGTGCCAGCAGCCGCCGAGCGGGGCCGGGGTACGAGCAGTACTTC. Protein product: CASSRRAGPGYEQYF. This chain uses TRBV27 with TRBJ2-7, with 7 positions matching TRBD2. Germline V CDR1 and CDR2: MNHEY, SMNVEV (reference sequence). The CDR3 contains 15 residues. The J segment lost 4 bases and the V segment lost 6 bases, leaving 12 bases of the junction unmatched.